The 24 T cell receptor beta chains in this list originate from one sample, sequenced in a study of blood T cell repertoires in COVID-19. Method: immunoSEQ multiplex PCR; TCRdb's copy keeps in-frame clones and lacks some. Among roughly 200,000 clones listed, 82% were seen once. Sequences were obtained from peripheral blood. These receptors all come from a woman of 80 years or more with COVID-19, enrolled during active disease.

The rearrangement joins TRBV7-8 to TRBJ1-5, with 11 bases fitting TRBD1. V was clipped by 0 bases and J by 2 bases; unmatched bases: 6. The CDR3 totals 18 residues. The V gene's germline CDR1 is SGHVS and CDR2 FQNEAQ. Here the CDR3 DNA reads TGTGCCAGCAGCTTAGCGGGACAGGGGGTTTTAGGCAATCAGCCCCAGCATTTT. It translates to CASSLAGQGVLGNQPQHF.

The rearrangement uses TRBV21-1 and TRBJ1-3. TRBV21-1 is classified as a pseudogene. The CDR3 runs to 15 residues. The CDR3 nucleotides read TGTGCCAGCAGCAAAGCTGGGGGGACGGGAAACACCATATATTTT. It codes for CASSKAGGTGNTIYF.

This chain connects TRBV5-1 to TRBJ1-2, with 9 nucleotides matching TRBD1. V shed 5 bases, J shed 8 bases, and the junction held 4 bases outside the gene matches. Germline CDR1 SGHRS, CDR2 YFSETQ. CDR3 length: 12 residues. CDR3 sequence: CASRTGGEGYTF. CDR3 DNA: TGCGCCAGCAGGACAGGGGGTGAGGGCTACACCTTC.

This clone appeared a few times. V gene TRBV18 combines with J gene TRBJ2-6; 9 bases match TRBD1. The germline CDR1 and CDR2 sequences are KGHSH and LQKENI. J gave up 1 base and V 4 bases, and 17 bases lay outside the gene matches. The CDR3 is made up of 21 amino acids. The CDR3 DNA is TGTGCCAGCTCACAACGGGGACAGGGTTCCTATGGACCGTCTGGGGCCAACGTCCTGACTTTC. Residues: CASSQRGQGSYGPSGANVLTF.

The chain couples TRBV14 to TRBJ2-1; 7 positions agree with TRBD2. This CDR3 comprises 15 residues. Germline CDR1 and CDR2: SGHDN and FVKESK. Trimming took 1 base from V and 7 from J; bases not matched to a gene: 7. The CDR3 loop is CASSQARGGGNEQFF. Here the CDR3 DNA reads TGTGCCAGCAGCCAAGCTAGGGGCGGGGGAAATGAGCAGTTCTTC.

This clone came up a few times. The CDR3 DNA follows: TGCGCCAGCAGCCCGACAGGGGGCGTCTATGGCTACACCTTC. Its protein product is CASSPTGGVYGYTF. The chain couples TRBV5-1 to TRBJ1-2; TRBD1 matches at 10 bases. In germline, CDR1 is SGHRS, CDR2 YFSETQ. The CDR3 spans 14 residues. Germline trimming cut 4 bases from V and 4 bases from J; bases unmatched to any gene: 4.

The rearrangement uses TRBV24-1 and TRBJ2-1; TRBD2 might be the D (5 bases). The germline V and J ends were trimmed by 4 bases and 2 bases, with 14 bases remaining between them. This CDR3 spans 16 amino acids. Germline V CDR1 and CDR2: KGHDR, SFDVKD. The CDR3 nucleotides are TGTGCCACCAGTGAAACTAGGAGTCAGGCCTACAATGAGCAGTTCTTC. It yields the protein CATSETRSQAYNEQFF.

The chain carries TRBV6-6 and TRBJ2-3, with TRBD2 identical over 8 bases. J gave up 1 base and V 6 bases, and 3 bases lay outside the gene matches. CDR3 size: 14 residues. Germline-derived CDR1 and CDR2 are MNHNY and SVGAGI (reference sequence). CDR3 DNA: TGTGCCAGCAGGCTGACTAGCGGCACAGATACGCAGTATTTT. It yields the protein CASRLTSGTDTQYF.

The rearrangement links TRBV6-5 to TRBJ1-4; TRBD1 agrees at 7 bases. After removal of 6 bases from V and 3 bases from J, the junction contained 4 bases not matched to a gene. The CDR3 spans 14 residues. The germline CDR1 and CDR2 sequences are MNHEY and SVGAGI. CDR3 residues: CASSLGQSNEKLFF. CDR3 DNA sequence: TGTGCCAGCAGCCTGGGACAGTCTAATGAAAAACTGTTTTTT.

The chain links TRBV29-1 to TRBJ1-1; TRBD1 agrees at 7 bases. The CDR3 length is 13 residues. Germline-derived CDR1 and CDR2 are SQVTM and ANQGSEA. Germline trimming cut 8 bases from V and 0 bases from J; bases unmatched to any gene: 6. The CDR3 loop reads CSTRTGLNTEAFF. In nucleotides, the CDR3 is TGCAGCACAAGGACAGGACTGAACACTGAAGCTTTCTTT. The whole variable domain, remainder taken from reference TRBV29-1 and TRBJ1-1, is SAVISQKPSRDICQRGTSLTIQCQVDSQVTMMFWYRQQPGQSLTLIATANQGSEATYESGFVIDKFPISRPNLTFSTLTVSNMSPEDSSIYLCSTRTGLNTEAFFGQGTRLTVV.

This chain links TRBV7-2 with TRBJ1-5; tentative D call: TRBD1 (6 bases). The V end was cut by 3 bases, the J end by 0 bases, with 9 bases between. Germline lookup yields CDR1 SGHTA and CDR2 FQGNSA. The CDR3 loop spans 15 amino acids. Here the CDR3 reads CASSLDSYSNQPQHF. The CDR3 DNA is TGTGCCAGCAGCTTGGACAGTTATAGCAATCAGCCCCAGCATTTT. The whole variable domain, remainder taken from reference TRBV7-2 and TRBJ1-5, is GAGVSQSPSNKVTEKGKDVELRCDPISGHTALYWYRQSLGQGLEFLIYFQGNSAPDKSGLPSDRFSAERTGGSVSTLTIQRTQQEDSAVYLCASSLDSYSNQPQHFGDGTRLSIL.

V and J are TRBV7-2 and TRBJ2-3; 7 positions agree with TRBD1. V gave up 4 bases and J gave up 5 bases; unmatched junction bases: 3. Germline CDR1 and CDR2: SGHTA and FQGNSA. This CDR3 contains 13 residues. CDR3 amino acids: CASSSDRQDTQYF. CDR3 in DNA: TGTGCCAGCAGCTCGGACAGGCAAGATACGCAGTATTTT.

The V gene is TRBV6-5, the J gene TRBJ2-7, with 8 bases identical to TRBD2. CDR3 length: 13 residues. Germline V gene data show CDR1 as MNHEY and CDR2 as SVGAGI. V lost 8 bases, J lost 3 bases, and 6 bases stayed unmatched. The CDR3 reads CASRFTSGYEQYF. For the CDR3, the DNA is TGTGCCAGCCGCTTTACTAGCGGCTACGAGCAGTACTTC.

The rearrangement uses TRBV5-1 and TRBJ1-6, with D possibly TRBD1 on 5 matching bases. The V end lost 4 bases, the J end lost 9 bases, and 20 bases lay between the germline ends. Germline lookup yields CDR1 SGHRS and CDR2 YFSETQ. CDR3 length equals 16 residues. The CDR3 is CASSAWAGIVGSPLHF. The CDR3 nucleotides read TGCGCCAGCAGCGCCTGGGCAGGGATTGTCGGTTCACCCCTCCACTTT.

The CDR3 region is CASSQGDTNTEAFF. Here the CDR3 DNA reads TGCGCCAGCAGCCAAGGAGACACGAACACTGAAGCTTTCTTT. The chain carries TRBV4-3 and TRBJ1-1; D is unresolved. This CDR3 is 14 amino acids long. The V and J ends lost 1 base and 1 base respectively, with 7 bases between them. Germline CDR1 reads LGHNA; CDR2 reads YSLEER.

The chain links TRBV18 to TRBJ2-4; D is possibly TRBD2 (5 bases). The CDR3 totals 15 residues. Deletions cut 1 base from V and 2 bases from J, with 9 bases between. CDR1 KGHSH and CDR2 LQKENI come from the germline V gene. CDR3: CASSPLRGSKNIQYF. Here the CDR3 DNA reads TGTGCCAGCTCACCACTTCGGGGATCCAAAAACATTCAGTACTTC. Drawing the rest from reference TRBV18 and TRBJ2-4, the complete variable domain is NAGVMQNPRHLVRRRGQEARLRCSPMKGHSHVYWYRQLPEEGLKFMVYLQKENIIDESGMPKERFSAEFPKEGPSILRIQQVVRGDSAAYFCASSPLRGSKNIQYFGAGTRLSVL.

The rearrangement uses TRBV30 and TRBJ1-2; D unclear. The CDR3 covers 13 residues. Germline loops: CDR1 GTSNPN, CDR2 SVGIG (reference sequence). The V end lost 0 bases, the J end lost 5 bases, and 10 bases lay between the germline ends. CDR3 nucleotide sequence: TGTGCCTGGAGTGTACAGTCAACTTATGGCTACACCTTC. This gives the protein CAWSVQSTYGYTF.

In its sample, this clone was seen a few times. V is TRBV29-1 and J is TRBJ1-4, with D possibly being TRBD1 (6 bases). The germline V gene encodes CDR1 SQVTM and CDR2 ANQGSEA. This CDR3 is built from 11 residues. Trimming left V 3 bases short and J 8 bases short, with 7 bases between. The CDR3 region has the DNA TGCAGCGTTGAGCAGGGGGAAAAACTGTTTTTT. This translates into CSVEQGEKLFF.

CDR3 DNA sequence: TGTGCCACCAGCAGAGATCCGGGAGGGAAGTACTTC. It encodes CATSRDPGGKYF. The chain is built from TRBV15 and TRBJ2-7; 8 bases are a match to TRBD2. The V gene end was trimmed by 0 bases and the J gene end by 11 bases; junction bases not matched to a gene: 3. CDR1 LNHNV and CDR2 YYDKDF come from the germline V gene (reference sequence). This CDR3 is 12 amino acids long.

The rearrangement uses TRBV7-9 and TRBJ2-5, with 10 bases matching TRBD2. Germline CDR1 reads SEHNR; CDR2 reads FQNEAQ (reference sequence). Trimming at V came to 1 base and at J to 4 bases, leaving 6 bases not matched to a gene. This CDR3 has 16 amino acids. CDR3 sequence reads: CASSLGAGGFTETQYF. The CDR3 DNA follows: TGTGCCAGCAGCTTAGGAGCGGGGGGGTTTACAGAGACCCAGTACTTC. Complete variable domain (other parts from reference TRBV7-9 and TRBJ2-5): DTGVSQNPRHKITKRGQNVTFRCDPISEHNRLYWYRQTLGQGPEFLTYFQNEAQLEKSRLLSDRFSAERPKGSFSTLEIQRTEQGDSAMYLCASSLGAGGFTETQYFGPGTRLLVL.

The V call is TRBV20-1, the J call TRBJ1-2; 7 nucleotides match TRBD1. The CDR3 sequence is 11 residues long. CDR1 DFQATT and CDR2 SNEGSKA come from the germline V gene (reference sequence). V dropped 6 bases and J dropped 6; count of bases not matched to a gene: 4. The CDR3 spells CSAKTGHGYTF. CDR3 sequence (DNA): TGCAGTGCCAAGACAGGGCATGGCTACACCTTC.

The chain combines TRBV5-6 with TRBJ1-4; D is uncertain. Germline CDR1 and CDR2: SGHDT and YYEEEE. The CDR3 is made up of 14 amino acids. V lost 2 bases, J lost 2 bases, and 7 bases lay in between. DNA of the CDR3: TGTGCCAGCAGCTTCGACACCACTAATGAAAAACTGTTTTTT. Translation: CASSFDTTNEKLFF. Supplemented by reference TRBV5-6 and TRBJ1-4, the full variable domain reads DAGVTQSPTHLIKTRGQQVTLRCSPKSGHDTVSWYQQALGQGPQFIFQYYEEEERQRGNFPDRFSGHQFPNYSSELNVNALLLGDSALYLCASSFDTTNEKLFFGSGTQLSVL.

A single count supports this clone. The chain uses TRBV4-1 and TRBJ2-7; 7 nucleotides match TRBD1. The junction had 3 bases not matched to a gene; V was cut back by 1 base and J by 0 bases. CDR3 size: 15 residues. The germline CDR1 and CDR2 sequences are MGHRA and YSYEKL. The CDR3 loop is CASSQVGQSSYEQYF. DNA for the CDR3: TGCGCCAGCAGCCAAGTGGGACAGAGCTCCTACGAGCAGTACTTC.

The chain couples TRBV27 to TRBJ1-4; D gene uncertain. Trimming took off 0 bases at V and 5 bases at J, with 19 bases between the two ends. Germline assignment: CDR1 MNHEY and CDR2 SMNVEV (reference sequence). The CDR3 extends over 18 amino acids. The CDR3 DNA is TGTGCCAGCAGTTTATCATTCAGGTCTCCTGGTCCGAATGAAAAACTGTTTTTT. Protein sequence: CASSLSFRSPGPNEKLFF. Looking up the rest from reference TRBV27 and TRBJ1-4 gives the full variable domain: EAQVTQNPRYLITVTGKKLTVTCSQNMNHEYMSWYRQDPGLGLRQIYYSMNVEVTDKGDVPEGYKVSRKEKRNFPLILESPSPNQTSLYFCASSLSFRSPGPNEKLFFGSGTQLSVL.